The 3 T cell receptor beta chains below all came from one sample that was sequenced in a study of blood T cells in healthy people across ages. It was with a sample-barcoded 5' primer and a J-beta primer mix that a second PCR of roughly 6 to 11 cycles was run. Using its own MiXCR run on the 5' RACE reads, TCRdb lists one record per CDR3 protein. The sample lists some 550,000 distinct CDR3 sequences, 40% to 50% seen once, with around 24% in the top ten. Specimen: blood. Receptors were obtained from an elderly man in good health.

This clonotype was detected only a few times. V is TRBV20-1 and J is TRBJ2-1; D call uncertain. This CDR3 contains 13 residues. The germline CDR1 and CDR2 sequences are DFQATT and SNEGSKA (reference sequence). Trimming pared 5 bases from V and 1 base from J, leaving 9 bases between. CDR3 nucleotides: TGCAGTGCTCTGTCCAGTTCCTACAATGAGCAGTTCTTC. Its protein product is CSALSSSYNEQFF.

The chain combines TRBV7-2 with TRBJ1-1; D perhaps matches TRBD1 (6 bases). CDR3 length: 14 amino acids. V gave up 3 bases and J gave up 4 bases, with 12 bases separating them. Per the germline V gene, CDR1 is SGHTA and CDR2 is FQGNSA. CDR3 in amino acids: CASSFSTGRTEAFF. For the CDR3, the DNA is TGTGCCAGCAGCTTTTCGACAGGTCGCACTGAAGCTTTCTTT. Using reference TRBV7-2 and TRBJ1-1 for the parts outside the CDR3, the full variable domain is GAGVSQSPSNKVTEKGKDVELRCDPISGHTALYWYRQSLGQGLEFLIYFQGNSAPDKSGLPSDRFSAERTGGSVSTLTIQRTQQEDSAVYLCASSFSTGRTEAFFGQGTRLTVV.

The rearrangement links TRBV2 to TRBJ1-2; unclear D gene. The V gene lost 3 bases and the J gene lost 10 bases, with 12 bases spanning the gap. This CDR3 is 12 amino acids long. Looked up from germline, CDR1 is SNHLY and CDR2 is FYNNEI. CDR3 DNA: TGTGCCAGCAGTGATAGGCCGCTGATCTACACCTTC. Its protein product is CASSDRPLIYTF.